This TCR beta chain appears in the sequencing data of a study of a mutant IDH1 vaccine in newly diagnosed glioma. The overall study: Patients were pretreated with radiotherapy, temozolomide, or both, mostly both. Visit V12 was conducted at week 35 as the safety follow-up. Visit V13 came later, at week 47.

Produced via immunoSEQ multiplex PCR; TCRdb's table is partial and in-frame only. The table records 84,000 or so clones, more than 80% of them present only once. Specified time point: week 47, end of study. The study gave 300 ug of mutant IDH1 20-mer peptide per vaccine dose, with topical imiquimod. This CDR3 contains 15 residues. Germline-derived CDR1 and CDR2 are SNHLY and FYNNEI. V shed 6 bases and J shed 1 base, with 14 bases lying between them. Whole-study findings and limits: There were vaccine-induced immune responses in more than 85% of the patients.

Points on this clone: Antigen: not known.

The source was PBMCs, collected from a glioma patient whose treatment included an IDH1 peptide vaccine. The clonotype originates from a man aged 35 to 55 with glioma. The rearrangement uses TRBV2 and TRBJ2-3; no clear D gene. CDR3: CASRVGKVGTDTQYF. For the CDR3, the DNA is TGTGCCAGCAGGGTGGGCAAGGTGGGCACAGATACGCAGTATTTT. The full variable domain, completed using reference TRBV2 and TRBJ2-3, is EPEVTQTPSHQVTQMGQEVILRCVPISNHLYFYWYRQILGQKVEFLVSFYNNEISEKSEIFDDQFSVERPDGSNFTLKIRSTKLEDSAMYFCASRVGKVGTDTQYFGPGTRLTVL.